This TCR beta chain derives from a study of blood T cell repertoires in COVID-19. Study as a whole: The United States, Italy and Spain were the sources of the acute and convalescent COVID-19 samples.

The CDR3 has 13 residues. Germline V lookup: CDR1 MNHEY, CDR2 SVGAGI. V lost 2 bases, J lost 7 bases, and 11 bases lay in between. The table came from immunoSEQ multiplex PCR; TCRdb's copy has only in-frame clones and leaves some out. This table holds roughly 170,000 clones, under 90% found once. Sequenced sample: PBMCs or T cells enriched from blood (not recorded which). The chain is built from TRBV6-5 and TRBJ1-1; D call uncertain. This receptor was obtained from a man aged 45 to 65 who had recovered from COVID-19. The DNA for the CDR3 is TGTGCCAGCAGTTACAATGAGCAAGATGAAGCTTTCTTT. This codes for CASSYNEQDEAFF.